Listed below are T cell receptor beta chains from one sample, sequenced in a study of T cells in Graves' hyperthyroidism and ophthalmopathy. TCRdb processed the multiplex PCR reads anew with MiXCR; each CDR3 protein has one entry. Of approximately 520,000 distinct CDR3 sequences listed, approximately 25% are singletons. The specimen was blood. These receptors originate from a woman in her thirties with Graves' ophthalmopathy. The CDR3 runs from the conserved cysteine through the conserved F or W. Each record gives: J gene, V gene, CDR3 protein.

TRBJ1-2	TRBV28	CASSLTANHYGYTF
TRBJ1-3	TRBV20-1	CSARDSDRGVGNTIYF
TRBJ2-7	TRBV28	CASSFQRRSDEQYF
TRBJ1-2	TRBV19	CASAWAERNYGYTF
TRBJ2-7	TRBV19	CANGRGPTYEQYF
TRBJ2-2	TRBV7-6	CASSLGQGRSTGELFF
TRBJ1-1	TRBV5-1	CASSPYFESEACF
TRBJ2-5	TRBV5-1	CASSATDSLGETQYF
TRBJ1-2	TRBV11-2	CASSFKSQGYGYTF
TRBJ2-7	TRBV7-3	CASSLTSATGSYEQYF
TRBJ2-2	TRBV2	CASSEQGGINTGELFF
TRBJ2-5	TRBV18	CASSPTGTLGETQYF
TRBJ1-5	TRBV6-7	CASTKEQGKGQPQHF